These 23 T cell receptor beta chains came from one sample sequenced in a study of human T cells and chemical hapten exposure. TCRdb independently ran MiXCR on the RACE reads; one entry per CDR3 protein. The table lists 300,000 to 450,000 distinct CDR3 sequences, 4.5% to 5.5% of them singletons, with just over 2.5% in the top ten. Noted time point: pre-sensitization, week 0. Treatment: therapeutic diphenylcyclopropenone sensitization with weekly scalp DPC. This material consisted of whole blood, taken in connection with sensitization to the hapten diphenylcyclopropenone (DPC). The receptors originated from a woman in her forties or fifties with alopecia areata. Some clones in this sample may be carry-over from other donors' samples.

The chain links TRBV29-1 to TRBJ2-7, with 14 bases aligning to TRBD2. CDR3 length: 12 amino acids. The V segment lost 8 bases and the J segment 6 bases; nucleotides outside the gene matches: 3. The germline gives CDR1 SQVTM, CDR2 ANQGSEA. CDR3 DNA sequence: TGCAGCCACGGACTAGCGGGGGGCGAGCAGTACTTC. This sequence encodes CSHGLAGGEQYF.

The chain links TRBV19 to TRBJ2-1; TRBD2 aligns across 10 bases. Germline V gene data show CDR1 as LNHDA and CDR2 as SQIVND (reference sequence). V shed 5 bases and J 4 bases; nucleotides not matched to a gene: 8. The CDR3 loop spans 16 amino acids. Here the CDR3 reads CASSPQAGGFYNEQFF. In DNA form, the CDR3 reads TGTGCCAGTAGTCCCCAAGCGGGAGGGTTTTACAATGAGCAGTTCTTC.

As DNA, the CDR3 is TGTGCCAGCAGCTTAGGATCGACATTGTACCAAGAGACCCAGTACTTC. The encoded protein is CASSLGSTLYQETQYF. The genes are TRBV11-2 and TRBJ2-5; D is unresolved. V lost 1 base, J lost 0 bases, and 12 bases lay in between. The CDR3 runs to 16 residues. Germline V gene lookup returns CDR1 SGHAT and CDR2 FQNNGV.

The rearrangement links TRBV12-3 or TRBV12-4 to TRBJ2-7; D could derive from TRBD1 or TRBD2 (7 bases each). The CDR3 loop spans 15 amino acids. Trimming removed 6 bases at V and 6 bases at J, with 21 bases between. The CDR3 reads CASSLQGGLSAEQYF. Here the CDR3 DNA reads TGTGCCAGCAGCCTTCAGGGGGGGCTGTCCGCCGAGCAGTACTTC.

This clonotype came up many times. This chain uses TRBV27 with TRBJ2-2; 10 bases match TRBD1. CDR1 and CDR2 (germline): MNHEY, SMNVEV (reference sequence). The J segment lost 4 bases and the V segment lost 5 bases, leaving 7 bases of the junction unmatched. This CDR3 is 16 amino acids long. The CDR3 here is CASSPRTGGSTGELFF. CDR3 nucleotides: TGTGCCAGCAGTCCCCGGACAGGGGGGAGCACCGGGGAGCTGTTTTTT.

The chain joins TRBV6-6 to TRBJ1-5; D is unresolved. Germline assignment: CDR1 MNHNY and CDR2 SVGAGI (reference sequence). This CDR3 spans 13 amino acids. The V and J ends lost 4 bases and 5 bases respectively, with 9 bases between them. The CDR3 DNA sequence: TGTGCCAGCAGTTTCACAGCAGATCAGCCCCAGCATTTT. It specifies CASSFTADQPQHF.

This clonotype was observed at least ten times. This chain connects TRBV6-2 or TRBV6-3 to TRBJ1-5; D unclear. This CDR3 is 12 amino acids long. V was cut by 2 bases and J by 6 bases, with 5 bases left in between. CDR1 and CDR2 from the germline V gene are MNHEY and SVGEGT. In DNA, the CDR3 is TGTGCCAGCAGTTACGTCCTTCAGCCCCAGCATTTT. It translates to CASSYVLQPQHF.

CDR3: CASSRDRTEGYTF. The CDR3 nucleotides read TGCGCCAGCAGCCGAGACAGGACGGAAGGCTACACCTTC. The gene calls are TRBV5-1 and TRBJ1-2, with TRBD1 as a possible D gene (6 bases). This CDR3 is built from 13 residues. The V and J ends lost 4 bases and 8 bases respectively, with 15 bases between them. Per germline, CDR1 SGHRS and CDR2 YFSETQ.

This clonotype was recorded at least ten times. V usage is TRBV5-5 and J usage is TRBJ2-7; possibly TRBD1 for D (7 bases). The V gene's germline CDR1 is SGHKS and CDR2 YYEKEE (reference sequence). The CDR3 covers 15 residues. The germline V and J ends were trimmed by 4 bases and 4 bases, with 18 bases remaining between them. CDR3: CASSPTAGGRYEQYF. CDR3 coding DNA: TGTGCCAGCAGCCCGACGGCAGGGGGGCGGTACGAGCAGTACTTC.

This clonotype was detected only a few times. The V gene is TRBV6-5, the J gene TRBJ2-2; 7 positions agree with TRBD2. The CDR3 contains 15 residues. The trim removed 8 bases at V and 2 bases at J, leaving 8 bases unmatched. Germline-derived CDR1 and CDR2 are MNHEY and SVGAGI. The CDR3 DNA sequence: TGTGCCAGCCAGGGAGGGACTCGTAACACCGGGGAGCTGTTTTTT. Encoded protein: CASQGGTRNTGELFF.

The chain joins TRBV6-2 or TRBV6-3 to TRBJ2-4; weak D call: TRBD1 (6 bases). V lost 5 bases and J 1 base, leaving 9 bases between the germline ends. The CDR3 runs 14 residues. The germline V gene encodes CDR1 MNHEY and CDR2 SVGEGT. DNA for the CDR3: TGTGCCAGCAGTCCCGACAGGGCCAAAAACATTCAGTACTTC. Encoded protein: CASSPDRAKNIQYF.

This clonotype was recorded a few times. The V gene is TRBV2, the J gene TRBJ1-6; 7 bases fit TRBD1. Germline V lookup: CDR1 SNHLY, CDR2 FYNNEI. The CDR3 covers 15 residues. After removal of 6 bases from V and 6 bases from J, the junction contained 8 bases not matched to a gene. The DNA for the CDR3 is TGTGCCAGCAGGTCCCGGGACAGCTTTAATTCACCCCTCCACTTT. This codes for CASRSRDSFNSPLHF.

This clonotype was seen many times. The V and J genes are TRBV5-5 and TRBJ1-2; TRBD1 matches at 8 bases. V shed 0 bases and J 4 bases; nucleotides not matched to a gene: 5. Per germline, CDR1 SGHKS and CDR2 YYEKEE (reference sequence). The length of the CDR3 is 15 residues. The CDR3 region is CASSLDAGGVYGYTF. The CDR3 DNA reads TGTGCCAGCAGCTTGGATGCAGGGGGCGTCTATGGCTACACCTTC.

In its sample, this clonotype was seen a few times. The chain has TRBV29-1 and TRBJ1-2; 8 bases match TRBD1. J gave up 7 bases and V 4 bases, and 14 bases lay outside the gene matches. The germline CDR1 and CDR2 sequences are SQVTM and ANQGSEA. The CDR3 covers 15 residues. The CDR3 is CSVAGSSGGLIGYTF. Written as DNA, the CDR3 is TGCAGCGTTGCAGGATCATCAGGGGGCCTAATTGGCTACACCTTC. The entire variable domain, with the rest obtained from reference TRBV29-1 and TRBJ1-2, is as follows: SAVISQKPSRDICQRGTSLTIQCQVDSQVTMMFWYRQQPGQSLTLIATANQGSEATYESGFVIDKFPISRPNLTFSTLTVSNMSPEDSSIYLCSVAGSSGGLIGYTFGSGTRLTVV.

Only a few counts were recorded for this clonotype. For the CDR3, the DNA is TGTGCCAGCAGCGCGATTTCGGGGCCAGATACGCAGTATTTT. Translation gives CASSAISGPDTQYF. This chain links TRBV7-9 with TRBJ2-3; D is perhaps TRBD1 or TRBD2 (5 bases each). The CDR3 totals 14 residues. CDR1 is SEHNR and CDR2 is FQNEAQ in the germline V gene (reference sequence). Trimming pared 5 bases from V and 4 bases from J, leaving 13 bases between.

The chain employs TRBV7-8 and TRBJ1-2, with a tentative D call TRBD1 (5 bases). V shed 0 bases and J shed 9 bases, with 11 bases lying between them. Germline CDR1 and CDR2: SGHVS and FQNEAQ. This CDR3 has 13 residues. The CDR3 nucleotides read TGTGCCAGCAGCTTAGCGGGGCAGGGACGCTACACCTTC. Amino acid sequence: CASSLAGQGRYTF.

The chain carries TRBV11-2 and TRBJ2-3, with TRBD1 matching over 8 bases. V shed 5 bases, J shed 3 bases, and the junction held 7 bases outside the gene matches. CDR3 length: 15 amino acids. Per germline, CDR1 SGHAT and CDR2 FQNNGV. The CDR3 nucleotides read TGTGCCAGCAGCCCAAGACAGGGGAAGACAGATACGCAGTATTTT. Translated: CASSPRQGKTDTQYF.

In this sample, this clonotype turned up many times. CDR3 in DNA: TGTGCCAGCAGCTTAGATCGAGGGGGCCTCACAGATACGCAGTATTTT. Translating it yields CASSLDRGGLTDTQYF. This sequence joins TRBV11-2 and TRBJ2-3, with 7 bases that match TRBD1. Germline CDR1 and CDR2: SGHAT and FQNNGV. With V trimmed by 0 bases and J by 2 bases, 5 bases remained unmatched. CDR3 length equals 16 residues.

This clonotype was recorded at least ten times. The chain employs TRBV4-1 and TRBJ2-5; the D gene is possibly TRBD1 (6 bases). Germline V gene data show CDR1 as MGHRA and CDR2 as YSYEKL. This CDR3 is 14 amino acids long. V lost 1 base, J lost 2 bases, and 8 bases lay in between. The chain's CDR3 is CASSQVQGQETQYF. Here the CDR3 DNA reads TGCGCCAGCAGCCAAGTACAGGGTCAAGAGACCCAGTACTTC.

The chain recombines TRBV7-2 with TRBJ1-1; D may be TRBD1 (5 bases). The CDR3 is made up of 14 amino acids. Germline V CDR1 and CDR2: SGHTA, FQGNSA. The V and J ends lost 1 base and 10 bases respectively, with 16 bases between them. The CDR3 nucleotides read TGTGCCAGCAGCTTAGAAGGGGAGGCAGGGCCAGCTTTCTTT. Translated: CASSLEGEAGPAFF.

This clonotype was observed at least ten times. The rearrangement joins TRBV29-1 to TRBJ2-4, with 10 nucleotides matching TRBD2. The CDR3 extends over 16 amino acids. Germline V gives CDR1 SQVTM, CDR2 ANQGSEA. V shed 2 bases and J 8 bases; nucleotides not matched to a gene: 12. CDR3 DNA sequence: TGCAGCGTTGAAACCGGGACTAGCGAAAAAGGGGACATTCAGTACTTC. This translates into CSVETGTSEKGDIQYF.

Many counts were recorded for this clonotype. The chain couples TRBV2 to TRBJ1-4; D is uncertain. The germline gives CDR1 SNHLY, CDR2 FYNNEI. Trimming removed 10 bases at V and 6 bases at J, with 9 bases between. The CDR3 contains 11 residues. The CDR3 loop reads CATSEDEKLFF. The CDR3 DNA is TGTGCCACTAGTGAGGATGAAAAACTGTTTTTT.

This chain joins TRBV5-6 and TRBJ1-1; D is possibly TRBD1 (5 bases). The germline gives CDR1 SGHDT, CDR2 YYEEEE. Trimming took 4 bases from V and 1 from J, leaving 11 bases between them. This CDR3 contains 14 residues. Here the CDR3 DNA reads TGTGCCAGCAGCACTTACCAGGGGAACACTGAAGCTTTCTTT. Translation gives CASSTYQGNTEAFF.